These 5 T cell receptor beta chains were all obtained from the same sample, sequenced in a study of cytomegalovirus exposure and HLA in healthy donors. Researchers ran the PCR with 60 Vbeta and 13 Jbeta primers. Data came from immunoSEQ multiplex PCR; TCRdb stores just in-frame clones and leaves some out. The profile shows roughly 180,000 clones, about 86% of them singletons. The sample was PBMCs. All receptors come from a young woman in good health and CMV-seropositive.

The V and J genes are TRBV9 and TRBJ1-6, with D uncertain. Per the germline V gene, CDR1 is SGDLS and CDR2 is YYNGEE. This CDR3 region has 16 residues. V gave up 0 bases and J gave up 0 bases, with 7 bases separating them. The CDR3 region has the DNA TGTGCCAGCAGCGTAGGTCGTAGCTCCTATAATTCACCCCTCCACTTT. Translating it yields CASSVGRSSYNSPLHF.

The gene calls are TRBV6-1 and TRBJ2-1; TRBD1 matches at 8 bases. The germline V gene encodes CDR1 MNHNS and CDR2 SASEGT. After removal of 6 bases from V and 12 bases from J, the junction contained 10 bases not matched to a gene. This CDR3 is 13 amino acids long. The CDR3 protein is CASRTGDYTWQFF. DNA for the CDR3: TGTGCCAGCAGGACAGGGGATTATACATGGCAGTTCTTC.

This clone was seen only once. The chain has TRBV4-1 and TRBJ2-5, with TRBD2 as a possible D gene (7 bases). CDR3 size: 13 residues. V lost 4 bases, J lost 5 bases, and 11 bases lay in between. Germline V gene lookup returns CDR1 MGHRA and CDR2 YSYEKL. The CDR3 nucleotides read TGCGCCAGCAGCCGAGGGGGGGCGGAGACCCAGTACTTC. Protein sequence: CASSRGGAETQYF.

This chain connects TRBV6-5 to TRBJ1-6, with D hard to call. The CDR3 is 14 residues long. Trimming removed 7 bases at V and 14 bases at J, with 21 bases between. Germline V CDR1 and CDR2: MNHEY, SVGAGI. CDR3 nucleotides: TGTGCCAGCACCTCCCGATTCCAGCGGGATGCCCTCCACTTT. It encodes CASTSRFQRDALHF.

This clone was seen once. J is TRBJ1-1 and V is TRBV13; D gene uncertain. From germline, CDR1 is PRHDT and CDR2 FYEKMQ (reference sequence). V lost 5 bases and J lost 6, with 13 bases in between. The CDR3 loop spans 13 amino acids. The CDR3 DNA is TGTGCCAGCAGCCCGTTTTTGTTGTCTGAAGCTTTCTTT. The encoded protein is CASSPFLLSEAFF.